This T cell receptor (beta chain) was retrieved from a study of blood T cells in healthy people across ages. General observations from the study: Among long-lived donors, naive CD4+ cells were more numerous and diversity higher than in aged donors.

V gave up 4 bases and J gave up 5 bases; unmatched junction bases: 10. This CDR3 has 15 residues. Germline CDR1 reads SGHKS; CDR2 reads YYEKEE (reference sequence). It was with a sample-barcoded 5' primer and a J-beta primer mix that a second PCR of about 6 to 12 cycles was run. MiXCR, run by TCRdb on the 5' RACE reads, gives a single entry per CDR3 protein. The table lists 700,000 to 900,000 distinct CDR3 sequences, under 30% of them singletons. Comments on this clonotype: Its antigen is currently unknown.

Aged about 6 to 95, donors were systemically healthy Caucasians from Russia. The data were also submitted as part of a second study, on T cells of mothers and their children.

The receptor comes from a boy aged 5 to 17 in good health. Source material: blood. The J gene is TRBJ2-3, the V gene TRBV5-5; 7 bases map to TRBD2. CDR3 region: CASSPRRGGGDTQYF. The CDR3 DNA follows: TGTGCCAGCAGCCCACGCCGCGGGGGTGGAGATACGCAGTATTTT.